This is a list of T cell receptor beta chains from one sample in a study of T cell repertoires in cytomegalovirus infection. These receptors are not linked to any known antigen. In TCRdb, the reads were re-called with MiXCR into one record per CDR3 protein. The table shows about 890,000 distinct CDR3 sequences, with approximately 31% occurring only once. The sample consisted of cultured CD8+ T cells from PBMCs, taken from culture after CMV antigen stimulation. The receptors originated from a human donor in good health (CMV status not recorded). Some clones in this sample may be carry-over from other donors' samples. Each CDR3 is given with its conserved first and last residue. The D gene is left open where the match is weak. Clone size is not always given. Where it is, it says once, few, many or a class for expanded clones.

size,J,V,D,length,CDR3,DNA
-,TRBJ2-1,TRBV5-4,-,11,CASTVTGPPFF,TGTGCCAGCACGGTGACAGGCCCACCGTTCTTC
-,TRBJ2-1,TRBV4-1,TRBD2,20,CASNQWAKASGGKIYNEQFF,TGCGCCAGCAACCAATGGGCTAAGGCTAGCGGGGGGAAAATATACAATGAGCAGTTCTTC
-,TRBJ2-7,TRBV7-7,TRBD1,14,CASSPDRGAYEQYF,TGTGCTAGCAGTCCTGACAGGGGTGCCTACGAGCAGTACTTC
-,TRBJ2-3,TRBV6-2/TRBV6-3,-,15,CASSYSRGRTDTQYF,TGTGCCAGCAGTTACTCGAGGGGTCGCACAGATACGCAGTATTTT
-,TRBJ2-3,TRBV11-1,TRBD2,16,CASSLVGGIYTDTQYF,TGTGCCAGCAGTCTGGTCGGGGGGATTTACACAGATACGCAGTATTTT
-,TRBJ1-1,TRBV6-8,-,14,CASSYSEGMTEAFF,TGTGCCAGCAGTTACTCGGAGGGTATGACTGAAGCTTTCTTT
few,TRBJ2-1,TRBV7-6,TRBD2,16,CASSSAGTSGTNEQFF,TGTGCCAGCAGCTCCGCCGGGACTAGCGGGACCAATGAGCAGTTCTTC
-,TRBJ1-1,TRBV27,TRBD1,15,CASKVGTAMNTEAFF,TGTGCCAGCAAGGTTGGGACAGCAATGAACACTGAAGCTTTCTTT
-,TRBJ1-1,TRBV27,-,13,CASRDGVGSEAFF,TGTGCCAGCAGAGACGGTGTGGGCTCTGAAGCTTTCTTT
-,TRBJ1-5,TRBV7-1,-,15,CASSSKAGSNQPQHF,TGTGCCAGCAGCTCAAAGGCTGGTAGCAATCAGCCCCAGCATTTT
few,TRBJ2-1,TRBV29-1,TRBD1,14,CSGGRQGAYNEQFF,TGCAGCGGGGGACGACAGGGGGCTTACAATGAGCAGTTCTTC
many,TRBJ2-5,TRBV28,-,11,CASSPGSTQYF,TGTGCCAGCAGCCCCGGATCGACCCAGTACTTC
-,TRBJ1-5,TRBV12-3/TRBV12-4,-,15,CASSPSPIDLQPQHF,TGTGCCAGCAGTCCCTCCCCAATTGATTTACAGCCCCAGCATTTT
-,TRBJ2-1,TRBV14,-,16,CASSQARHVSYNEQFF,TGTGCCAGCAGCCAAGCCAGACACGTATCCTACAATGAGCAGTTCTTC
few,TRBJ2-2,TRBV12-3/TRBV12-4,-,15,CASSPGGYGTGELFF,TGTGCCAGCAGTCCAGGGGGGTATGGGACCGGGGAGCTGTTTTTT
few,TRBJ1-5,TRBV27,TRBD1,15,CASSLSGQDNQPQHF,TGTGCCAGCAGTTTATCTGGACAGGATAATCAGCCCCAGCATTTT
-,TRBJ2-1,TRBV24-1,TRBD1,16,CATSDPDRVSYNEQFF,TGTGCCACCAGTGATCCGGACAGGGTCTCCTACAATGAGCAGTTCTTC
few,TRBJ1-2,TRBV7-9,-,13,CASRGSGLYGYTF,TGTGCCAGCAGGGGCAGCGGCCTCTATGGCTACACCTTC
many,TRBJ1-4,TRBV6-1,TRBD1,14,CASRPDRGNEKLFF,TGTGCCAGCAGACCGGACAGGGGAAATGAAAAACTGTTTTTT
-,TRBJ2-2,TRBV10-3,-,12,CAIPGNTGELFF,TGTGCCATCCCGGGGAACACCGGGGAGCTGTTTTTT
-,TRBJ2-3,TRBV11-3,TRBD2,16,CASSPGTSGGADTQYF,TGTGCCAGCAGCCCGGGGACTAGCGGGGGGGCAGATACGCAGTATTTT
many,TRBJ2-1,TRBV6-2/TRBV6-3,TRBD2,14,CASTSSGNDNEQFF,TGTGCCAGCACATCTAGCGGAAACGACAATGAGCAGTTCTTC
few,TRBJ1-5,TRBV28,TRBD1,13,CAILDRGGQPQHF,TGTGCCATCCTTGACAGGGGAGGTCAGCCCCAGCATTTT
-,TRBJ2-1,TRBV12-3/TRBV12-4,-,13,CASSQQRSNEQFF,TGTGCCAGCAGTCAACAGAGGAGCAATGAGCAGTTCTTC
few,TRBJ2-2,TRBV4-1,-,16,CASSQQGPTNTGELFF,TGCGCCAGCAGCCAACAGGGGCCTACGAACACCGGGGAGCTGTTTTTT
-,TRBJ1-6,TRBV19,-,12,CASFGGRMPLHF,TGTGCCAGTTTTGGGGGGCGCATGCCCCTCCACTTT
few,TRBJ2-1,TRBV24-1,-,13,CATGDTRYNEQFF,TGTGCCACCGGTGACACGCGTTACAATGAGCAGTTCTTC
-,TRBJ1-1,TRBV12-3/TRBV12-4,-,15,CASTPLSLMGTEAFF,TGTGCCAGCACCCCTTTGTCCCTGATGGGTACTGAAGCTTTCTTT
-,TRBJ2-1,TRBV4-2,-,15,CASSQELGIANEQFF,TGTGCCAGCAGCCAAGAATTGGGGATCGCCAATGAGCAGTTCTTC
-,TRBJ2-3,TRBV6-5,-,15,CASSYSSYSTDTQYF,TGTGCCAGCAGTTACTCAAGCTACAGCACAGATACGCAGTATTTT
-,TRBJ1-1,TRBV6-1,-,15,CASSESLGLSTEAFF,TGTGCCAGCAGTGAAAGTCTGGGTTTGAGCACTGAAGCTTTCTTT
-,TRBJ2-3,TRBV2,TRBD2,17,CASRGLAGGVSTDTQYF,TGTGCCAGCAGGGGACTAGCGGGGGGGGTGAGCACAGATACGCAGTATTTT
-,TRBJ1-1,TRBV7-9,TRBD1,15,CASSGRGNSDTEAFF,TGTGCCAGCAGCGGCAGGGGGAACTCGGACACTGAAGCTTTCTTT
few,TRBJ2-1,TRBV5-4,-,15,CASSFGPIEGNEQFF,TGTGCCAGCAGCTTCGGACCAATTGAGGGAAATGAGCAGTTCTTC
-,TRBJ2-1,TRBV5-4,-,15,CASSLEDPTNNEQFF,TGTGCCAGCAGCTTGGAGGACCCCACCAACAATGAGCAGTTCTTC
few,TRBJ1-4,TRBV12-3/TRBV12-4,TRBD1,16,CASSRNGQAENEKLFF,TGTGCCAGCAGCCGGAACGGACAGGCCGAAAATGAAAAACTGTTTTTT
once,TRBJ2-5,TRBV3-1,TRBD2,17,CASSQVTEGLAEETQYF,TGTGCCAGCAGCCAAGTGACTGAGGGACTAGCGGAAGAGACCCAGTACTTC
many,TRBJ1-5,TRBV11-3,-,16,CASSPGTDYSNQPQHF,TGTGCCAGCAGCCCCGGGACGGACTATAGCAATCAGCCCCAGCATTTT
few,TRBJ2-1,TRBV4-2,TRBD2,17,CASRSALAGGLHNEQFF,TGTGCCAGCAGGTCGGCCCTAGCGGGGGGGCTCCACAATGAGCAGTTCTTC
-,TRBJ1-6,TRBV11-2,-,18,CASSPVGGLSSYNSPLHF,TGTGCCAGCAGCCCCGTCGGGGGGCTGAGCTCCTATAATTCACCCCTCCACTTT
few,TRBJ1-5,TRBV20-1,-,15,CSAGGGVRVDQPQHF,TGCAGTGCCGGGGGGGGGGTTCGGGTGGATCAGCCCCAGCATTTT
many,TRBJ2-7,TRBV6-1,-,14,CASSYGLTSYEQYF,TGTGCCAGCAGTTATGGACTCACCTCCTACGAGCAGTACTTC
-,TRBJ1-5,TRBV20-1,-,14,CSARDLGIAKPQHF,TGCAGTGCTAGAGATCTAGGGATAGCTAAGCCCCAGCATTTT
few,TRBJ2-3,TRBV7-9,-,15,CASTNEDRPTDTQYF,TGTGCCAGCACCAACGAGGACAGACCCACAGATACGCAGTATTTT
few,TRBJ2-6,TRBV10-3,-,17,CAIYGWVQRSGANVLTF,TGTGCCATCTACGGCTGGGTCCAAAGATCTGGGGCCAACGTCCTGACTTTC
-,TRBJ2-5,TRBV6-6,-,14,CASSYSPAQETQYF,TGTGCCAGCAGTTACTCTCCGGCACAAGAGACCCAGTACTTC
many,TRBJ2-2,TRBV7-9,TRBD1,16,CASSPDRPVDTGELFF,TGTGCCAGCAGCCCGGACAGGCCGGTGGACACCGGGGAGCTGTTTTTT
many,TRBJ2-2,TRBV7-7,-,16,CASSQGRMVNTGELFF,TGTGCTAGCAGCCAGGGACGGATGGTAAACACCGGGGAGCTGTTTTTT
many,TRBJ1-1,TRBV5-1,-,14,CASSLGQMNTEAFF,TGTGCCAGCAGCTTAGGGCAGATGAACACTGAAGCTTTCTTT
-,TRBJ2-1,TRBV19,-,12,CASTQGFNEQFF,TGTGCCAGCACCCAGGGCTTCAATGAGCAGTTCTTC
-,TRBJ2-3,TRBV4-1,TRBD2,17,CASSQIPGTSGLDTQYF,TGCGCCAGCAGCCAGATACCCGGGACTAGCGGGTTAGATACGCAGTATTTT
-,TRBJ1-2,TRBV27,-,14,CASSPRDTPDGYTF,TGTGCCAGCAGTCCCCGGGACACCCCTGATGGCTACACCTTC
many,TRBJ2-1,TRBV7-6,-,15,CASSLKGQDYNEQFF,TGTGCCAGCAGCTTAAAGGGGCAGGATTACAATGAGCAGTTCTTC
-,TRBJ1-2,TRBV24-1,-,13,CATLDQGGYGYTF,TGTGCCACCCTTGACCAGGGAGGCTATGGCTACACCTTC
many,TRBJ1-2,TRBV7-2,TRBD1,19,CASSLFFPGQGSSNYGYTF,TGTGCCAGCAGCTTATTTTTTCCAGGACAGGGATCGTCTAACTATGGCTACACCTTC
-,TRBJ2-1,TRBV12-3/TRBV12-4,-,14,CASSSGEDYNEQFF,TGTGCCAGCAGTTCGGGAGAAGATTACAATGAGCAGTTCTTC
-,TRBJ1-2,TRBV4-3,-,16,CASSQGGTPGGYGYTF,TGCGCCAGCAGCCAAGGAGGGACACCCGGAGGCTATGGCTACACCTTC
-,TRBJ2-5,TRBV6-1,TRBD2,16,CASRTPDGGAWKTQYF,TGTGCCAGCAGAACCCCGGACGGGGGGGCCTGGAAGACCCAGTACTTC
-,TRBJ2-4,TRBV7-9,-,12,CASSPQTEDQYF,TGTGCCAGCAGCCCCCAAACTGAGGATCAGTACTTC
few,TRBJ1-1,TRBV19,-,15,CASSIAPQGGTEAFF,TGTGCCAGTAGTATAGCCCCCCAAGGGGGCACTGAAGCTTTCTTT